One sample yielded the 30 T cell receptor beta chains listed below, sequenced in a study of shared clonotypes between healthy human individuals. Profiled with immunoSEQ multiplex PCR; TCRdb holds only in-frame clones, not every one. The repertoire holds 1.5 million to 1.9 million clones, with 95% to 99% as singletons. The sample was naive CD4+ T cells sorted from blood. Subset given: CD45RA+ positively selected. The receptors come from a man aged 25-45 years in good health.

This clone was counted once. The rearrangement links TRBV11-2 to TRBJ2-1, with D tentatively TRBD1 (5 bases). This CDR3 has 14 residues. Germline CDR1 reads SGHAT; CDR2 reads FQNNGV. V was cut by 4 bases and J by 15 bases, with 22 bases left in between. Here the CDR3 DNA reads TGTGCCAGCAGCTCTGAGTTGGCAGGGCCCCCCGGGTTCTTC. Its protein product is CASSSELAGPPGFF.

This rearrangement joins TRBV2 to TRBJ1-1; 12 bases are a match to TRBD1. Germline-derived CDR1 and CDR2 are SNHLY and FYNNEI. J gave up 0 bases and V 7 bases, and 12 bases lay outside the gene matches. The CDR3 is 18 residues long. CDR3 in DNA: TGTGCCAGCATGAGGGACAGGGGGCGCAACGGTATGAACACTGAAGCTTTCTTT. Translation gives CASMRDRGRNGMNTEAFF.

The chain links TRBV29-1 to TRBJ2-5; D unresolved. V was cut by 3 bases and J by 2 bases, with 10 bases left in between. The CDR3 consists of 13 residues. The germline V gene has CDR1 SQVTM and CDR2 ANQGSEA. The CDR3 bases are TGCAGCGTTGAGATGTCCGTACAAGAGACCCAGTACTTC. Protein: CSVEMSVQETQYF. Drawing the rest from reference TRBV29-1 and TRBJ2-5, the complete variable domain is SAVISQKPSRDICQRGTSLTIQCQVDSQVTMMFWYRQQPGQSLTLIATANQGSEATYESGFVIDKFPISRPNLTFSTLTVSNMSPEDSSIYLCSVEMSVQETQYFGPGTRLLVL.

V usage is TRBV6-5 and J usage is TRBJ1-5, with D hard to call. From germline, CDR1 is MNHEY and CDR2 SVGAGI. The germline V and J ends were trimmed by 2 bases and 4 bases, with 12 bases remaining between them. The CDR3 contains 15 residues. CDR3: CASSYEIPKNQPQHF. CDR3 DNA sequence: TGTGCCAGCAGTTACGAAATCCCTAAAAATCAGCCCCAGCATTTT.

The V call is TRBV5-1, the J call TRBJ2-1, with unresolved D. V lost 2 bases, J lost 2 bases, and 11 bases lay in between. The CDR3 sequence is 15 residues long. CDR1 is SGHRS, CDR2 YFSETQ, per germline. The CDR3 is CASSLRDPAYNEQFF. CDR3 in DNA: TGCGCCAGCAGCTTAAGGGATCCCGCCTACAATGAGCAGTTCTTC.

Only a few counts were recorded for this clone. The chain couples TRBV27 to TRBJ2-7; 8 bases are shared with TRBD1. J gave up 2 bases and V 5 bases, and 5 bases lay outside the gene matches. Germline V gene lookup returns CDR1 MNHEY and CDR2 SMNVEV (reference sequence). The CDR3 has 14 amino acids. The CDR3 loop is CASSPGQGPYEQYF. In DNA form, the CDR3 reads TGTGCCAGCAGTCCTGGACAGGGACCCTACGAGCAGTACTTC.

Turning to this clone: The identical CDR3 is also encoded by other nucleotide sequences in the sample. The J gene is TRBJ2-3, the V gene TRBV11-2; 8 bases map to TRBD2. J gave up 4 bases and V 1 base, and 4 bases lay outside the gene matches. Per germline, CDR1 SGHAT and CDR2 FQNNGV. The CDR3 is 15 amino acids. CDR3 in DNA: TGTGCCAGCAGCTTAGTCAGCGGGAGCCCAGATACGCAGTATTTT. This translates into CASSLVSGSPDTQYF.

The chain has TRBV5-8 and TRBJ2-5; maybe TRBD1 (5 bases). The CDR3 sequence is 14 residues long. The V end lost 1 base, the J end lost 5 bases, and 12 bases lay between the germline ends. Germline V gives CDR1 SGHTS, CDR2 YDEGEE. CDR3 sequence reads: CASSLKGATETQYF. The CDR3 DNA reads TGTGCCAGCAGCTTGAAAGGGGCAACGGAGACCCAGTACTTC. The full variable domain, in which reference TRBV5-8 and TRBJ2-5 provide the parts outside the CDR3, is EAGVTQSPTHLIKTRGQQATLRCSPISGHTSVYWYQQALGLGLQFLLWYDEGEERNRGNFPPRFSGRQFPNYSSELNVNALELEDSALYLCASSLKGATETQYFGPGTRLLVL.

The rearrangement joins TRBV19 to TRBJ2-7; 8 bases are shared with TRBD2. Per germline, CDR1 LNHDA and CDR2 SQIVND (reference sequence). This CDR3 spans 15 amino acids. V shed 3 bases and J 0 bases; nucleotides not matched to a gene: 4. Written as DNA, the CDR3 is TGTGCCAGTAGTATGAAGCGGGAGAGCTCCTACGAGCAGTACTTC. Encoded protein: CASSMKRESSYEQYF. Full variable domain (outside the CDR3, taken from reference TRBV19 and TRBJ2-7): DGGITQSPKYLFRKEGQNVTLSCEQNLNHDAMYWYRQDPGQGLRLIYYSQIVNDFQKGDIAEGYSVSREKKESFPLTVTSAQKNPTAFYLCASSMKRESSYEQYFGPGTRLTVT.

The rearrangement joins TRBV7-9 to TRBJ2-1; 8 nucleotides align to TRBD2. With V trimmed by 3 bases and J by 2 bases, 6 bases remained unmatched. The CDR3 has 16 amino acids. CDR1 and CDR2 from the germline V gene are SEHNR and FQNEAQ (reference sequence). CDR3 in DNA: TGTGCCAGCAGCTTTGGTGGTAGCGGGACCTACAATGAGCAGTTCTTC. It encodes CASSFGGSGTYNEQFF.

The gene calls are TRBV11-2 and TRBJ2-5, with no clear D. Germline V gene lookup returns CDR1 SGHAT and CDR2 FQNNGV. Trimming removed 5 bases from V and 5 bases from J, with 6 bases in between. This CDR3 spans 11 amino acids. The CDR3 sequence is CASSGRETQYF. Written as DNA, the CDR3 is TGTGCCAGCAGCGGGCGGGAGACCCAGTACTTC. The variable domain in full, completed from reference TRBV11-2 and TRBJ2-5, reads EAGVAQSPRYKIIEKRQSVAFWCNPISGHATLYWYQQILGQGPKLLIQFQNNGVVDDSQLPKDRFSAERLKGVDSTLKIQPAKLEDSAVYLCASSGRETQYFGPGTRLLVL.

The J gene is TRBJ2-1, the V gene TRBV7-9, with D possibly being TRBD1 (5 bases). CDR1 is SEHNR, CDR2 FQNEAQ, per germline (reference sequence). The CDR3 contains 14 residues. The germline V and J ends were trimmed by 8 bases and 0 bases, with 11 bases remaining between them. The CDR3 spells CASGHSNSYNEQFF. CDR3 in DNA: TGTGCCAGCGGACACTCTAACTCCTACAATGAGCAGTTCTTC.

V and J are TRBV5-6 and TRBJ2-5, with TRBD2 as a possible D gene (6 bases). The CDR3 covers 15 residues. Germline V gene lookup returns CDR1 SGHDT and CDR2 YYEEEE. Trimming shortened V by 4 bases and J by 2 bases, and 15 bases separated the two germline ends. CDR3 nucleotide sequence: TGTGCCAGCAGCCACGCACGGGGGAATCAAGAGACCCAGTACTTC. Its protein product is CASSHARGNQETQYF.

The chain employs TRBV6-6 and TRBJ1-2; TRBD1 is a possible D gene (5 bases). The CDR3 extends over 14 amino acids. Per germline, CDR1 MNHNY and CDR2 SVGAGI (reference sequence). With 6 bases removed from V and 6 bases from J, the gap between germline ends came to 17 bases. CDR3 region: CASSLPGFGDGYTF. CDR3 sequence (DNA): TGTGCCAGCAGCCTCCCAGGGTTTGGAGATGGCTACACCTTC.

The CDR3 DNA reads TGTGCCAGCAGTGGGGGGGACAGGGCAGCTTTCTTT. Translating gives CASSGGDRAAFF. J is TRBJ1-1 and V is TRBV6-4; 9 bases fit TRBD1. CDR1 is MRHNA, CDR2 SNTAGT, per germline. CDR3 length: 12 amino acids. J gave up 10 bases and V 4 bases, and 4 bases lay outside the gene matches.

The V gene is TRBV2, the J gene TRBJ1-1, with 7 nucleotides matching TRBD1. Germline V gene data show CDR1 as SNHLY and CDR2 as FYNNEI. This CDR3 spans 17 amino acids. V gave up 7 bases and J gave up 0 bases; unmatched junction bases: 14. CDR3 sequence reads: CASISGQSKELNTEAFF. CDR3 DNA sequence: TGTGCCAGCATATCGGGACAGTCGAAAGAATTGAACACTGAAGCTTTCTTT.

The chain combines TRBV6-6 with TRBJ2-1, with TRBD2 as a possible D gene (6 bases). V was clipped by 7 bases and J by 7 bases, with 11 bases between them. The CDR3 extends over 12 amino acids. Germline V CDR1 and CDR2: MNHNY, SVGAGI (reference sequence). The CDR3 region has the DNA TGTGCCAGCATCGGAGGAGGGAATGAGCAGTTCTTC. It specifies CASIGGGNEQFF.

This clone was observed a single time. The chain couples TRBV11-2 to TRBJ2-5; 8 positions match TRBD2. This CDR3 region has 16 residues. CDR1 is SGHAT and CDR2 is FQNNGV in the germline V gene. The V segment lost 7 bases and the J segment 2 bases; nucleotides outside the gene matches: 12. CDR3 amino acids: CASKVLLAATQETQYF. In nucleotides, the CDR3 is TGTGCCAGCAAGGTACTACTAGCGGCCACTCAAGAGACCCAGTACTTC.

This chain joins TRBV7-2 and TRBJ2-2; TRBD2 aligns across 8 bases. Germline V lookup: CDR1 SGHTA, CDR2 FQGNSA. After removal of 8 bases from V and 6 bases from J, the junction contained 8 bases not matched to a gene. This CDR3 region has 14 residues. The CDR3 sequence is CASGVGGVAGELFF. CDR3 nucleotide sequence: TGTGCCAGCGGCGTCGGGGGGGTGGCCGGGGAGCTGTTTTTT.

This chain joins TRBV18 and TRBJ1-1; tentatively, D is TRBD1 (6 bases). This CDR3 is built from 13 residues. Trimming shortened V by 4 bases and J by 1 base, and 7 bases separated the two germline ends. CDR1 and CDR2 from the germline V gene are KGHSH and LQKENI. The CDR3 here is CASSRTENTEAFF. The CDR3 region has the DNA TGTGCCAGCTCACGGACAGAGAACACTGAAGCTTTCTTT.

V usage is TRBV5-4 and J usage is TRBJ1-3; D not resolved. V lost 4 bases and J 0 bases, leaving 11 bases between the germline ends. CDR3 size: 15 residues. The germline V gene encodes CDR1 SGHNT and CDR2 YYREEE (reference sequence). This CDR3 reads CASSTGRRSGNTIYF. The CDR3, as DNA: TGTGCCAGCAGCACGGGAAGACGCTCTGGAAACACCATATATTTT. Looking up the rest from reference TRBV5-4 and TRBJ1-3 gives the full variable domain: ETGVTQSPTHLIKTRGQQVTLRCSSQSGHNTVSWYQQALGQGPQFIFQYYREEENGRGNFPPRFSGLQFPNYSSELNVNALELDDSALYLCASSTGRRSGNTIYFGEGSWLTVV.

J is TRBJ1-3 and V is TRBV15; unclear D gene. Looked up from germline, CDR1 is LNHNV and CDR2 is YYDKDF (reference sequence). The CDR3 spans 13 residues. V was pared by 1 base and J by 5 bases, with 6 bases between. The CDR3 sequence is CATSRVERNTIYF. For the CDR3, the DNA is TGTGCCACCAGCAGAGTAGAAAGAAACACCATATATTTT.

The rearrangement links TRBV4-1 to TRBJ2-7, with a tentative D call TRBD1 (6 bases). Germline V gene lookup returns CDR1 MGHRA and CDR2 YSYEKL. V dropped 1 base and J dropped 2 bases, with 12 bases sitting between them. The CDR3 has 15 amino acids. The CDR3 spells CASSQGLTGPYEQYF. Written as DNA, the CDR3 is TGCGCCAGCAGCCAAGGCCTGACAGGACCCTACGAGCAGTACTTC.

The CDR3 DNA sequence: TGCGCCAGCAGCTTGGGGGTGGACTTCGGACTAGCGGGGATGTCCTACGAGCAGTACTTC. It translates to CASSLGVDFGLAGMSYEQYF. This rearrangement joins TRBV5-1 to TRBJ2-7; 12 bases map to TRBD2. Looked up from germline, CDR1 is SGHRS and CDR2 is YFSETQ. The CDR3 runs to 20 residues. The V segment lost 0 bases and the J segment 1 base; nucleotides outside the gene matches: 14.

The J gene is TRBJ1-2, the V gene TRBV28, with 7 bases matching TRBD1. Germline V gives CDR1 MDHEN, CDR2 SYDVKM. Trimming took 2 bases from V and 4 from J; bases not matched to a gene: 13. This CDR3 contains 17 residues. The CDR3: CASSLPPGQGGSYGYTF. CDR3 DNA: TGTGCCAGCAGTTTACCCCCTGGACAAGGGGGCAGCTATGGCTACACCTTC.

The V and J genes are TRBV9 and TRBJ2-3; D unresolved. Germline CDR1 SGDLS, CDR2 YYNGEE. This CDR3 is 15 amino acids long. V lost 4 bases and J lost 4, with 16 bases in between. CDR3 amino acids: CASSHPVGVSDTQYF. In nucleotides, the CDR3 is TGTGCCAGCAGCCATCCGGTTGGGGTGTCAGATACGCAGTATTTT.

V and J are TRBV2 and TRBJ2-1, with D uncertain. Per the germline V gene, CDR1 is SNHLY and CDR2 is FYNNEI. The CDR3 spans 13 residues. Trimming removed 6 bases at V and 8 bases at J, with 14 bases between. This CDR3 reads CASSAPPGYEQFF. Here the CDR3 DNA reads TGTGCCAGCAGCGCCCCGCCAGGCTATGAGCAGTTCTTC. The full variable domain, completed using reference TRBV2 and TRBJ2-1, is EPEVTQTPSHQVTQMGQEVILRCVPISNHLYFYWYRQILGQKVEFLVSFYNNEISEKSEIFDDQFSVERPDGSNFTLKIRSTKLEDSAMYFCASSAPPGYEQFFGPGTRLTVL.

The V gene is TRBV28, the J gene TRBJ1-2; D not resolved. Germline V gene data show CDR1 as MDHEN and CDR2 as SYDVKM. V lost 3 bases, J lost 8 bases, and 13 bases lay in between. This CDR3 has 13 residues. Here the CDR3 reads CASSFSGRNGYTF. CDR3 sequence (DNA): TGTGCCAGCAGTTTTTCAGGAAGAAACGGCTACACCTTC.

V and J are TRBV2 and TRBJ1-2, with TRBD1 as a possible D gene (6 bases). V lost 6 bases and J lost 0, with 11 bases in between. Germline assignment: CDR1 SNHLY and CDR2 FYNNEI. CDR3 length equals 14 residues. CDR3 coding DNA: TGTGCCAGCAGGGGACAACAAGCTAACTATGGCTACACCTTC. Amino acid sequence: CASRGQQANYGYTF.

The count of this clone is one. CDR3 sequence: CSARVELKAFF. The CDR3 DNA sequence: TGCAGTGCTAGAGTTGAGCTGAAAGCTTTCTTT. The chain couples TRBV20-1 to TRBJ1-1; D is unclear. The length of the CDR3 is 11 residues. In germline, CDR1 is DFQATT, CDR2 SNEGSKA (reference sequence). Trimming took 1 base from V and 9 from J, leaving 9 bases between them.